One sample yielded the 12 T cell receptor beta chains listed below, sequenced in a study of control samples from healthy donors and cancer patients (dated by TCRdb to the early 2020s). The method behind the library was the immunoSEQ multiplex PCR assay. TCRdb's version of the immuneACCESS table is confined to in-frame rearrangements and falls short of the full clone set. An unresolved V gene accounts for under half of the shortfall where checked; the remainder is of unknown origin. This sample has roughly 180,000 clones in its table, and 85% to 95% of those were observed once. The top ten clones comprise approximately 4% of the sample. Sequencing was performed on blood. The receptors derive from a woman aged 60 to 75 in good health.

The chain has TRBV2 and TRBJ2-3, with TRBD2 matching over 8 bases. This CDR3 contains 15 residues. Trimming at V came to 1 base and at J to 6 bases, leaving 6 bases not matched to a gene. Germline lookup yields CDR1 SNHLY and CDR2 FYNNEI. The CDR3 reads CASSEVGGGLDTQYF. The CDR3 DNA reads as TGTGCCAGCAGTGAAGTCGGGGGGGGCCTTGATACGCAGTATTTT.

The chain is built from TRBV5-1 and TRBJ2-1; TRBD2 matches 7 bases. Germline V CDR1 and CDR2: SGHRS, YFSETQ. The V segment lost 2 bases and the J segment 9 bases; nucleotides outside the gene matches: 8. CDR3 size: 14 residues. CDR3 protein: CASSFGTTDGEQFF. CDR3 nucleotide sequence: TGCGCCAGCAGCTTTGGGACTACAGACGGTGAGCAGTTCTTC. Full variable domain (remainder filled in from reference TRBV5-1 and TRBJ2-1): KAGVTQTPRYLIKTRGQQVTLSCSPISGHRSVSWYQQTPGQGLQFLFEYFSETQRNKGNFPGRFSGRQFSNSRSEMNVSTLELGDSALYLCASSFGTTDGEQFFGPGTRLTVL.

This clone is a singleton in its sample. The chain combines TRBV19 with TRBJ2-7; the D gene is possibly TRBD2 (6 bases). Germline V gene lookup returns CDR1 LNHDA and CDR2 SQIVND (reference sequence). The CDR3 covers 16 residues. V was cut by 0 bases and J by 5 bases, with 17 bases left in between. CDR3 in amino acids: CASSIDRGGTNNEQYF. Written as DNA, the CDR3 is TGTGCCAGTAGTATAGATAGAGGAGGGACCAATAACGAGCAGTACTTC. The variable domain in full, with the rest retrieved from reference TRBV19 and TRBJ2-7, is DGGITQSPKYLFRKEGQNVTLSCEQNLNHDAMYWYRQDPGQGLRLIYYSQIVNDFQKGDIAEGYSVSREKKESFPLTVTSAQKNPTAFYLCASSIDRGGTNNEQYFGPGTRLTVT.

V and J are TRBV3-1 (or the pseudogene TRBV3-2) and TRBJ1-5; no reliable D call. Germline assignment: CDR1 LGHDT and CDR2 YNNKEL (reference sequence). This CDR3 is 12 amino acids long. Trimming pared 5 bases from V and 6 bases from J, leaving 8 bases between. Here the CDR3 DNA reads TGTGCCAGCAGCAAGGGTAGTCAGCCCCAGCATTTT. Its protein is CASSKGSQPQHF.

The chain links TRBV5-1 to TRBJ1-2, with TRBD1 identical over 9 bases. The germline V gene encodes CDR1 SGHRS and CDR2 YFSETQ. J gave up 7 bases and V 0 bases, and 7 bases lay outside the gene matches. The CDR3 runs 15 residues. In DNA form, the CDR3 reads TGCGCCAGCAGCTTGGGGTCGGGACAGGGTCCTGGCTACACCTTC. Residues: CASSLGSGQGPGYTF.

This rearrangement joins TRBV10-3 to TRBJ1-5, with TRBD1 matching over 8 bases. Per the germline V gene, CDR1 is ENHRY and CDR2 is SYGVKD. Trimming removed 5 bases from V and 0 bases from J; junction bases left unmatched: 3. The length of the CDR3 is 15 residues. The CDR3 reads CAISPTGDSNQPQHF. Written as DNA, the CDR3 is TGTGCCATCAGTCCGACAGGGGATAGCAATCAGCCCCAGCATTTT.

The J gene is TRBJ2-3, the V gene TRBV7-9; D uncertain. V was trimmed by 1 base and J by 6 bases, leaving 5 bases between them. Per germline, CDR1 SEHNR and CDR2 FQNEAQ (reference sequence). This CDR3 is built from 12 residues. In nucleotides, the CDR3 is TGTGCCAGCAGCTTAGGCGCGGATACGCAGTATTTT. It encodes CASSLGADTQYF.

The V call is TRBV2, the J call TRBJ2-1, with TRBD2 as a possible D gene (5 bases). Germline CDR1 is SNHLY and CDR2 is FYNNEI. CDR3 length: 15 residues. The V end lost 6 bases, the J end lost 5 bases, and 17 bases lay between the germline ends. CDR3 DNA sequence: TGTGCCAGCAGCTCACTCGGACTCATCAACAATGAGCAGTTCTTC. It yields the protein CASSSLGLINNEQFF.

The V gene is TRBV18, the J gene TRBJ2-7; D gene unclear. Deletions cut 1 base from V and 0 bases from J, with 4 bases between. The CDR3 consists of 13 residues. Germline V gives CDR1 KGHSH, CDR2 LQKENI. Written as DNA, the CDR3 is TGTGCCAGCTCACCACTTCCCTCCTACGAGCAGTACTTC. It translates to CASSPLPSYEQYF.

The chain couples TRBV5-1 to TRBJ2-7; D not resolved. The CDR3 contains 15 residues. Looked up from germline, CDR1 is SGHRS and CDR2 is YFSETQ. Trimming took off 4 bases at V and 2 bases at J, with 16 bases between the two ends. CDR3: CASSMGGAGPYEQYF. CDR3 bases: TGCGCCAGCAGCATGGGCGGTGCAGGTCCCTACGAGCAGTACTTC. The whole variable domain, remainder taken from reference TRBV5-1 and TRBJ2-7, is KAGVTQTPRYLIKTRGQQVTLSCSPISGHRSVSWYQQTPGQGLQFLFEYFSETQRNKGNFPGRFSGRQFSNSRSEMNVSTLELGDSALYLCASSMGGAGPYEQYFGPGTRLTVT.

CDR3 nucleotide sequence: TGTGCCAGCAGCTTAGATCGGGCTGCCTCTGGAAACACCATATATTTT. Protein sequence: CASSLDRAASGNTIYF. The chain links TRBV7-8 to TRBJ1-3; no clear D. V gave up 1 base and J gave up 0 bases, with 10 bases separating them. Germline assignment: CDR1 SGHVS and CDR2 FQNEAQ. The CDR3 contains 16 residues.

This clone has a single count. V and J are TRBV7-9 and TRBJ2-5, with 8 positions matching TRBD1. The germline V gene encodes CDR1 SEHNR and CDR2 FQNEAQ (reference sequence). There are 14 residues in the CDR3. After removal of 3 bases from V and 1 base from J, the junction contained 1 base not matched to a gene. Here the CDR3 reads CASSFGQGQETQYF. The CDR3 nucleotides read TGTGCCAGCAGCTTCGGACAGGGCCAAGAGACCCAGTACTTC.